The rows below give T cell receptor beta chains drawn from one sample of a study of cytomegalovirus exposure and HLA in healthy donors. This table comes from immunoSEQ multiplex PCR, and its TCRdb copy is limited to in-frame clones, with some not included. The sample consists of approximately 170,000 clones, 68% of them appearing once. Sequences were obtained from PBMCs. Receptor source: a woman between 18 and 29 years old in good health and CMV-seropositive. Each CDR3 is given with its conserved first and last residue. The D gene is left open where the match is weak. Clone size is stated in some rows and not others, as once, few, many or a class when expanded.

V	J	D	size	CDR3	DNA
TRBV7-9	TRBJ1-1	NA	NA	CASSFTTGLSEAFF	TGTGCCAGCAGCTTTACCACAGGGCTCTCTGAAGCTTTCTTT
TRBV6-5	TRBJ2-7	NA	NA	CASSLRGPYEQYF	TGTGCCAGCAGTCTCAGGGGCCCCTACGAGCAGTACTTC
TRBV6-6	TRBJ1-4	NA	NA	CASSYPRAVPEKLFF	TGTGCCAGCAGTTACCCGAGGGCAGTCCCTGAAAAACTGTTTTTT
TRBV6-1	TRBJ1-1	NA	few	CASNGPAFF	TGTGCCAGCAATGGGCCGGCTTTCTTT
TRBV27	TRBJ2-7	NA	NA	CASSHEGVQGVYEQYF	TGTGCCAGCAGTCACGAAGGGGTGCAAGGGGTATACGAGCAGTACTTC
TRBV11-3	TRBJ2-7	NA	NA	CASSFLGGEQYF	TGTGCCAGCAGCTTCTTGGGGGGCGAGCAGTACTTC
TRBV29-1	TRBJ2-5	NA	NA	CSPYRAQETQYF	TGCAGCCCCTACAGGGCTCAAGAGACCCAGTACTTC
TRBV15	TRBJ2-2	NA	NA	CATDSGRFGGELFF	TGTGCCACGGACTCGGGAAGGTTTGGCGGGGAGCTGTTTTTT
TRBV5-1	TRBJ2-1	NA	NA	CASSLGAGMYNEQFF	TGCGCCAGCAGCTTGGGTGCGGGAATGTATAATGAGCAGTTCTTC
TRBV10-3	TRBJ1-1	NA	NA	CAPINGAGLNTEAFF	TGTGCCCCAATTAACGGGGCGGGATTAAACACTGAAGCTTTCTTT
TRBV6-5	TRBJ2-5	NA	NA	CASSYLATNQETQYF	TGTGCCAGCAGTTATTTGGCCACTAACCAAGAGACCCAGTACTTC
TRBV19	TRBJ2-7	NA	few	CASRSRGNEQYF	TGTGCCAGTAGGAGCAGGGGCAACGAGCAGTACTTC
TRBV27	TRBJ1-1	NA	NA	CASSYPRGDGYPGMNTEAFF	TGTGCCAGCAGTTACCCCCGGGGGGACGGCTACCCCGGCATGAACACTGAAGCTTTCTTT
TRBV7-2	TRBJ2-2	NA	NA	CASSFRRAPGELFF	TGTGCCAGCAGCTTCCGCAGGGCCCCCGGGGAGCTGTTTTTT
TRBV27	TRBJ1-6	TRBD1	NA	CASSPRTGRDNSPLHF	TGTGCCAGCAGTCCCCGGACAGGGCGGGATAATTCACCCCTCCACTTT
TRBV6-5	TRBJ1-1	NA	NA	CASSYRQHDTEAFF	TGTGCCAGCAGTTACCGACAGCACGACACTGAAGCTTTCTTT